The TCR beta chain described here comes from a study of metastatic and nonmetastatic thyroid tumors. The germline V gene encodes CDR1 SGHAT and CDR2 FQNNGV. This CDR3 is built from 15 residues. TCRdb reanalyzed the PCR reads with MiXCR. Of about 15,000 clones in the sample, approximately 32% were seen once. Every patient was untreated before thyroid surgery. Comments on this clone: The junction shows a germline mismatch at one end, possibly a read error.

Sequences were obtained from tumor tissue. This clonotype was obtained from a female donor with papillary thyroid cancer or a benign thyroid nodule (not recorded which). Some clones in this sample may be carry-over from other donors' samples. This chain joins TRBV11-2 and TRBJ2-1; D may be TRBD2 (5 bases). For the CDR3, the DNA is TGTGCCAGCAGCTTAGTACGGCGCGAGGGTAATGATCAGTTCTTC. This translates into CASSLVRREGNDQFF.